Shown below are 9 T cell receptor beta chains from a single sample sequenced in a study of blood T cell repertoires in COVID-19. Generated by immunoSEQ multiplex PCR, the TCRdb table keeps only in-frame clones and is missing some. The sample consists of roughly 95,000 clones, over 80% of them appearing once. What was sequenced was peripheral blood. Every receptor here comes from a man at least 80 years old with acute or convalescent COVID-19.

This clone is a singleton in its sample. The V call is TRBV28, the J call TRBJ2-7; D unresolved. The CDR3 consists of 12 residues. Trimming stripped 5 bases from V and 4 bases from J, with 9 bases between. Germline V gene data show CDR1 as MDHEN and CDR2 as SYDVKM. CDR3 amino acids: CASSPRVYEQYF. The CDR3 coding sequence is TGTGCCAGCAGTCCTAGAGTGTACGAGCAGTACTTC.

The rearrangement uses TRBV4-3 and TRBJ2-6, with a tentative D call TRBD1 (6 bases). V shed 0 bases and J shed 4 bases, with 16 bases lying between them. The CDR3 is 18 amino acids. CDR1 and CDR2 (germline): LGHNA, YSLEER. The CDR3 DNA reads TGCGCCAGCAGCCAAGATTTAACTGGGGGCACGGGGGCCAACGTCCTGACTTTC. Its translation is CASSQDLTGGTGANVLTF.

The genes are TRBV27 and TRBJ1-6; 7 bases agree with TRBD1. V shed 3 bases, J shed 10 bases, and the junction held 9 bases outside the gene matches. The CDR3 has 15 residues. Germline CDR1 MNHEY, CDR2 SMNVEV (reference sequence). CDR3 sequence (DNA): TGTGCCAGCAGTTTCAGCAGGGGGGTTGGGTCACCCCTCCACTTT. It specifies CASSFSRGVGSPLHF.

V is TRBV19 and J is TRBJ2-3; tentatively, D is TRBD1 (5 bases). The V gene's germline CDR1 is LNHDA and CDR2 SQIVND (reference sequence). CDR3 length: 13 amino acids. V gave up 6 bases and J gave up 0 bases, with 7 bases separating them. The DNA for the CDR3 is TGTGCCAGTAGGGCAGGGAGCACAGATACGCAGTATTTT. This encodes CASRAGSTDTQYF.

The rearrangement joins TRBV7-2 to TRBJ2-7; TRBD1 is a possible D gene (5 bases). The CDR3 consists of 15 residues. Germline V gene data show CDR1 as SGHTA and CDR2 as FQGNSA. The ends were cut back, 5 bases at V and 6 bases at J, with 20 bases in the middle. CDR3 nucleotide sequence: TGTGCCAGCAGCCTGGGGCAGGGCGACTCTCGCGAGCAGTACTTC. Its translation: CASSLGQGDSREQYF.

Many counts were recorded for this clone. The chain is built from TRBV4-3 and TRBJ1-2; 9 bases line up with TRBD1. This CDR3 is 17 amino acids long. Germline CDR1 reads LGHNA; CDR2 reads YSLEER. Losses at the gene ends were 5 bases for V and 0 bases for J; bases not matched to a gene: 10. CDR3 sequence (DNA): TGCGCCAGCAGCGCTCAGGGAGGACAGGGGACTAACTATGGCTACACCTTC. Amino acids: CASSAQGGQGTNYGYTF.

This chain uses TRBV6-5 with TRBJ1-1; no clear D gene. The CDR3 spans 14 residues. Germline V lookup: CDR1 MNHEY, CDR2 SVGAGI. V dropped 0 bases and J dropped 0 bases, with 5 bases sitting between them. CDR3 DNA sequence: TGTGCCAGCAGTTACTCGAGAATGAACACTGAAGCTTTCTTT. It specifies CASSYSRMNTEAFF.

The V and J genes are TRBV6-5 and TRBJ2-7; D perhaps matches TRBD2 (5 bases). The V gene's germline CDR1 is MNHEY and CDR2 SVGAGI. Trimming left V 6 bases short and J 3 bases short, with 15 bases between. CDR3 length equals 14 residues. Written as DNA, the CDR3 is TGTGCCAGCAGCCAGGCGCAGCGGTTCTACGAGCAGTACTTC. Protein sequence: CASSQAQRFYEQYF.

The chain recombines TRBV30 with TRBJ1-1; no clear D. The germline V gene has CDR1 GTSNPN and CDR2 SVGIG (reference sequence). Trimming shortened V by 2 bases and J by 0 bases, and 10 bases separated the two germline ends. The length of the CDR3 is 14 residues. The CDR3 spells CAWSYLHVNTEAFF. For the CDR3, the DNA is TGTGCCTGGAGTTATTTACACGTGAACACTGAAGCTTTCTTT.